The 23 T cell receptor beta chains presented below share a single source sample, sequenced in a study of T cells in localized non-small cell lung cancer. Measured with immunoSEQ multiplex PCR; TCRdb has only the in-frame clones, and not every one. This sample has 100,000 to 150,000 clones, with about 89% found just once. The sequenced sample was peripheral blood, obtained before any cancer treatment. The receptor set was obtained from a female donor over 55 with stage I lung adenocarcinoma.

The chain is built from TRBV10-3 and TRBJ2-3; 7 bases agree with TRBD2. The CDR3 has 12 amino acids. The V gene end was trimmed by 11 bases and the J gene end by 4 bases; junction bases not matched to a gene: 6. Germline V CDR1 and CDR2: ENHRY, SYGVKD. CDR3 sequence reads: CALGRSADTQYF. CDR3 nucleotides: TGTGCCCTCGGGAGGTCTGCAGATACGCAGTATTTT.

This chain joins TRBV27 and TRBJ2-2, with D tentatively TRBD1 or TRBD2 (5 bases each). Trimming removed 1 base at V and 5 bases at J, with 11 bases between. Germline V gene sequence: CDR1 MNHEY, CDR2 SMNVEV (reference sequence). The CDR3 runs to 15 residues. This CDR3 is CASSLYQGRTGELFF. The CDR3 DNA sequence: TGTGCCAGCAGTTTATATCAGGGACGGACCGGGGAGCTGTTTTTT.

The chain carries TRBV7-9 and TRBJ2-5; D remains ambiguous. Trimming removed 5 bases from V and 0 bases from J, with 13 bases in between. Germline V gene sequence: CDR1 SEHNR, CDR2 FQNEAQ (reference sequence). CDR3 length: 15 residues. The CDR3 nucleotides read TGTGCCAGCAGCCCAGGTTCCCGGTACCAAGAGACCCAGTACTTC. It specifies CASSPGSRYQETQYF.

The J gene is TRBJ2-2, the V gene TRBV5-1; no clear D. Per the germline V gene, CDR1 is SGHRS and CDR2 is YFSETQ. V lost 1 base, J lost 7 bases, and 11 bases lay in between. The CDR3 is 14 amino acids. The CDR3 protein is CASSLLVAGGELFF. CDR3 DNA: TGCGCCAGCAGCTTGCTGGTGGCCGGCGGGGAGCTGTTTTTT.

The rearrangement uses TRBV19 and TRBJ1-2, with D unresolved. This CDR3 spans 15 amino acids. Per the germline V gene, CDR1 is LNHDA and CDR2 is SQIVND (reference sequence). V dropped 5 bases and J dropped 6 bases, with 19 bases sitting between them. The CDR3 protein is CASSSPELGRDGYTF. For the CDR3, the DNA is TGTGCCAGTAGTTCCCCGGAGTTAGGACGGGATGGCTACACCTTC.

J is TRBJ2-1 and V is TRBV7-8; TRBD2 matches 10 bases. Germline CDR1 reads SGHVS; CDR2 reads FQNEAQ. With V trimmed by 5 bases and J by 14 bases, 6 bases remained unmatched. The CDR3 loop spans 12 amino acids. As DNA, the CDR3 is TGTGCCAGCAGCCTTACTAGCGGGAACGAGTTCTTC. Protein product: CASSLTSGNEFF.

The chain couples TRBV7-9 to TRBJ1-2, with 7 nucleotides matching TRBD1. CDR1 is SEHNR and CDR2 is FQNEAQ in the germline V gene (reference sequence). The CDR3 covers 19 residues. The trim removed 1 base at V and 4 bases at J, leaving 18 bases unmatched. CDR3 sequence (DNA): TGTGCCAGCAGCTTAGGGGGCAAAAGACAGGGACCGGACCGCTATGGCTACACCTTC. Translation gives CASSLGGKRQGPDRYGYTF.

The chain joins TRBV10-3 to TRBJ2-1; 7 positions agree with TRBD2. The CDR3 spans 18 residues. The junction had 12 bases not matched to a gene; V was cut back by 4 bases and J by 0 bases. Germline CDR1 is ENHRY and CDR2 is SYGVKD. The CDR3 sequence: CAISGPPGSGFSYNEQFF. DNA for the CDR3: TGTGCCATCAGTGGCCCTCCGGGTAGCGGGTTCTCCTACAATGAGCAGTTCTTC.

The sample holds one count of this clone. The chain links TRBV2 to TRBJ2-3, with 14 bases lining up with TRBD2. This CDR3 is built from 15 residues. CDR1 and CDR2 (germline): SNHLY, FYNNEI. V gave up 6 bases and J gave up 4 bases; unmatched junction bases: 3. The CDR3 DNA sequence: TGTGCCAGCAGGGGACTAGCGGGAGTGGCAGATACGCAGTATTTT. This sequence encodes CASRGLAGVADTQYF.

J is TRBJ2-7 and V is TRBV10-3, with D perhaps matching TRBD2 (5 bases). The V gene's germline CDR1 is ENHRY and CDR2 SYGVKD. The CDR3 contains 13 residues. Trimming took 5 bases from V and 11 from J, leaving 19 bases between them. The CDR3 here is CAISPDGITIEYF. CDR3 bases: TGTGCCATCAGTCCTGACGGGATCACAATAGAGTACTTC.

This chain joins TRBV19 and TRBJ1-5; 7 nucleotides agree with TRBD1. V was clipped by 5 bases and J by 5 bases; unmatched bases: 12. CDR1 is LNHDA, CDR2 SQIVND, per germline (reference sequence). The CDR3 has 16 amino acids. CDR3: CASSRLGAGGDQPQHF. The CDR3 DNA reads as TGTGCCAGTAGTCGCCTGGGGGCAGGGGGGGATCAGCCCCAGCATTTT.

V gene TRBV29-1 combines with J gene TRBJ2-3, with D maybe TRBD2 (6 bases). Germline CDR1 is SQVTM and CDR2 is ANQGSEA. V was shortened by 1 base and J by 2 bases, with 10 bases between the two germline ends. The CDR3 length is 14 residues. The CDR3 protein is CSVEGGADTDTQYF. In nucleotides, the CDR3 is TGCAGCGTTGAAGGCGGGGCAGACACAGATACGCAGTATTTT.

The V gene is TRBV28, the J gene TRBJ1-2; 9 positions agree with TRBD1. From germline, CDR1 is MDHEN and CDR2 SYDVKM. The J segment lost 2 bases and the V segment lost 6 bases, leaving 13 bases of the junction unmatched. The CDR3 has 17 residues. CDR3 in amino acids: CASRLNPGTGKNYGYTF. Written as DNA, the CDR3 is TGTGCCAGCAGACTTAACCCCGGGACAGGGAAAAACTATGGCTACACCTTC.

The chain uses TRBV27 and TRBJ2-7; D remains unclear. The germline CDR1 and CDR2 sequences are MNHEY and SMNVEV (reference sequence). The CDR3 is made up of 15 amino acids. V gave up 5 bases and J gave up 11 bases, with 25 bases separating them. CDR3 residues: CASSPTRPPPGSEYF. The CDR3 nucleotides read TGTGCCAGCAGTCCCACCCGTCCACCCCCCGGCTCCGAGTACTTC.

V and J are TRBV6-6 and TRBJ2-5; no clear D. CDR1 is MNHNY, CDR2 SVGAGI, per germline (reference sequence). This CDR3 comprises 14 residues. Trimming pared 6 bases from V and 1 base from J, leaving 12 bases between. The CDR3 bases are TGTGCCAGCAGCCCCCCGGTACTCCAAGAGACCCAGTACTTC. This codes for CASSPPVLQETQYF.

This chain links TRBV5-6 with TRBJ2-1; 12 bases are shared with TRBD1. Germline values: CDR1 SGHDT, CDR2 YYEEEE. V shed 4 bases and J 8 bases; nucleotides not matched to a gene: 7. The CDR3 runs to 15 residues. For the CDR3, the DNA is TGTGCCAGCAGCCAGGGACAGGGGGCGGAGGATGAGCAGTTCTTC. It codes for CASSQGQGAEDEQFF.

The chain is built from TRBV27 and TRBJ2-1, with 16 positions matching TRBD2. The V gene's germline CDR1 is MNHEY and CDR2 SMNVEV (reference sequence). This CDR3 has 16 amino acids. With 5 bases clipped from V and 8 bases from J, the junction kept 6 bases outside the gene matches. The CDR3 DNA sequence: TGTGCCAGCAGTCCCCGGGGACTAGCGGGAGGGGATGAGCAGTTCTTC. This encodes CASSPRGLAGGDEQFF.

This clone turned up a few times. This rearrangement joins TRBV4-2 to TRBJ2-7; TRBD2 matches at 8 bases. CDR3 length: 16 residues. Germline CDR1 and CDR2: LGHNA and YNFKEQ. V dropped 0 bases and J dropped 2; count of bases not matched to a gene: 6. The chain's CDR3 is CASSQDMTSVAYEQYF. The CDR3 bases are TGTGCCAGCAGCCAAGATATGACTAGCGTCGCCTACGAGCAGTACTTC.

J is TRBJ1-2 and V is TRBV29-1, with D tentatively TRBD1 (6 bases). V lost 7 bases and J lost 6, with 18 bases in between. Looked up from germline, CDR1 is SQVTM and CDR2 is ANQGSEA. CDR3 length: 13 residues. CDR3 in amino acids: CSGGPQGGDGYTF. CDR3 DNA: TGCAGCGGGGGACCACAGGGTGGCGATGGCTACACCTTC.

This clone was observed a single time. V is TRBV7-3 and J is TRBJ2-1; D possibly corresponds to TRBD1 (6 bases). The ends were cut back, 1 base at V and 2 bases at J, with 12 bases in the middle. This CDR3 is 16 amino acids long. Germline V CDR1 and CDR2: SGHTA, FQGTGA. This CDR3 reads CASSLRPGQTYNEQFF. The CDR3 DNA reads as TGTGCCAGCAGCTTAAGACCCGGACAGACCTACAATGAGCAGTTCTTC.

The rearrangement uses TRBV4-1 and TRBJ1-5; 7 nucleotides align to TRBD1. Germline trimming cut 1 base from V and 7 bases from J; bases unmatched to any gene: 13. The CDR3 is 17 residues long. Germline CDR1 reads MGHRA; CDR2 reads YSYEKL. CDR3 coding DNA: TGCGCCAGCAGCCAAGGACAGGGAACCCCGACGGGGCAGCCCCAGCATTTT. Translation gives CASSQGQGTPTGQPQHF.

V and J are TRBV2 and TRBJ2-3, with 8 bases that match TRBD1. V lost 5 bases, J lost 2 bases, and 6 bases stayed unmatched. There are 15 residues in the CDR3. Germline V gives CDR1 SNHLY, CDR2 FYNNEI. This CDR3 is CASSRQGILTDTQYF. The CDR3 DNA reads TGTGCCAGCAGTCGACAGGGGATTCTCACAGATACGCAGTATTTT.

The chain links TRBV5-1 to TRBJ1-3; 7 bases are shared with TRBD1. J was trimmed by 0 bases and V by 1 base; bases with no gene match: 1. Germline V CDR1 and CDR2: SGHRS, YFSETQ. The CDR3 is made up of 15 amino acids. CDR3 in amino acids: CASSLTGVSGNTIYF. The CDR3 nucleotides read TGCGCCAGCAGCTTGACAGGGGTCTCTGGAAACACCATATATTTT. Combining the CDR3 with reference TRBV5-1 and TRBJ1-3 gives the whole variable domain KAGVTQTPRYLIKTRGQQVTLSCSPISGHRSVSWYQQTPGQGLQFLFEYFSETQRNKGNFPGRFSGRQFSNSRSEMNVSTLELGDSALYLCASSLTGVSGNTIYFGEGSWLTVV.